A single sample gave rise to the 8 T cell receptor beta chains below, sequenced in a study of T cells in Graves' hyperthyroidism and ophthalmopathy (dated by TCRdb to about 2019). The library was obtained by multiplex PCR. Sequencing relied on an Illumina HiSeq 2000. The TCR beta CDR3 regions were amplified from RNA transcripts. The TCR CDR3 was subjected to a first round of RT-PCR using the HTBI primer set and the Qiagen OneStep RT-PCR kit. The raw public data were reprocessed by TCRdb itself: fastp quality trimming at Q25, MiXCR clonotype calling, in-frame beta chains only. Every distinct CDR3 protein forms one entry, paired with its most common genes and DNA. Recorded for this sample are about 360,000 distinct CDR3 sequences; 13% of them occurred a single time. The ten most abundant clones make up roughly 9.2% of the sample. The sequenced sample consisted of blood. The origin of the receptors is a woman aged 18-30 years with Graves' hyperthyroidism.

To note about this clonotype: This may stem from a read error, because a much larger clone lies one nucleotide away. This chain links TRBV28 with TRBJ2-1, with D perhaps TRBD1 or TRBD2 (5 bases each). Germline V gene lookup returns CDR1 MDHEN and CDR2 SYDVKM. The CDR3 loop spans 12 amino acids. V lost 2 bases and J lost 9, with 8 bases in between. CDR3 residues: CASSLPRGEQFF. The CDR3 nucleotides read TGTGCCAGCAGTTTACCGAGGGGTGAGCAGTTCTTC. The full variable domain, in which reference TRBV28 and TRBJ2-1 provide the parts outside the CDR3, is DVKVTQSSRYLVKRTGEKVFLECVQDMDHENMFWYRQDPGLGLRLIYFSYDVKMKEKGDIPEGYSVSREKKERFSLILESASTNQTSMYLCASSLPRGEQFFGPGTRLTVL.

In its sample, this clonotype was seen many times. The CDR3 coding sequence is TGTGCCAGCAGCTTGGGAGGTTCCGAGCAGTACTTC. This sequence encodes CASSLGGSEQYF. V gene TRBV5-6 combines with J gene TRBJ2-7; D not resolved. The CDR3 spans 12 residues. Germline loops: CDR1 SGHDT, CDR2 YYEEEE. V dropped 0 bases and J dropped 6 bases, with 7 bases sitting between them.

This clonotype was seen at least ten times. The V and J genes are TRBV9 and TRBJ2-1, with 11 bases aligning to TRBD2. CDR1 and CDR2 (germline): SGDLS, YYNGEE. V lost 0 bases and J lost 0; bases outside the gene matches: 2. There are 17 residues in the CDR3. The CDR3 DNA reads TGTGCCAGCAGCGTAGCGACTAGCGGGAACTCCTACAATGAGCAGTTCTTC. This gives the protein CASSVATSGNSYNEQFF.

This clonotype was recorded at least ten times. The chain employs TRBV7-2 and TRBJ1-3, with D possibly matching TRBD1 (6 bases). The V and J ends lost 5 bases and 7 bases respectively, with 12 bases between them. CDR1 SGHTA and CDR2 FQGNSA come from the germline V gene. The CDR3 length is 13 residues. The CDR3 is CASSGQLRNTIYF. The CDR3, as DNA: TGTGCCAGCAGCGGACAGCTCAGGAACACCATATATTTT.

This clonotype was seen a handful of times. The J gene is TRBJ1-3, the V gene TRBV24-1; TRBD1 might be the D (5 bases). The germline gives CDR1 KGHDR, CDR2 SFDVKD. V was pared by 3 bases and J by 8 bases, with 7 bases between. The CDR3 covers 12 residues. CDR3 loop: CATSDTGDTIYF. CDR3 sequence (DNA): TGTGCCACCAGTGATACGGGGGACACCATATATTTT.

This clonotype was recorded at least ten times. Here the CDR3 DNA reads TGTGCCAGCAGCTCTTTGGTCGGAAATTCACCCCTCCACTTT. Translating it yields CASSSLVGNSPLHF. V usage is TRBV11-2 and J usage is TRBJ1-6, with D hard to call. In germline, CDR1 is SGHAT, CDR2 FQNNGV. Trimming left V 4 bases short and J 7 bases short, with 11 bases between. This CDR3 has 14 amino acids.

This clonotype was detected many times. CDR3 loop: CAISVNNNEQFF. In nucleotides, the CDR3 is TGTGCCATCAGTGTCAATAACAATGAGCAGTTCTTC. This chain uses TRBV10-3 with TRBJ2-1; D gene uncertain. Trimming took off 4 bases at V and 5 bases at J, with 6 bases between the two ends. Germline V lookup: CDR1 ENHRY, CDR2 SYGVKD. The CDR3 spans 12 residues.

This sequence joins TRBV5-1 and TRBJ2-3; D is unclear. Trimming left V 2 bases short and J 2 bases short, with 6 bases between. The CDR3 runs to 13 residues. Germline lookup yields CDR1 SGHRS and CDR2 YFSETQ. The CDR3 region is CASSFPPTDTQYF. Here the CDR3 DNA reads TGCGCCAGCAGCTTTCCCCCCACAGATACGCAGTATTTT.